The T cell receptor beta chain under discussion was sequenced for a study of cytomegalovirus exposure and HLA in healthy donors. Findings and limits, study-wide: There were 150 to 200 TCR beta chains listed as cytomegalovirus-associated. Relative to the roughly 700-donor mean, N-insertions were reportedly fewer in an Asian-associated ancestry cluster in a later analysis. In a later analysis, CMV-associated beta chains were mostly HLA-associated, it appeared.

The J segment lost 1 base and the V segment lost 1 base, leaving 0 bases of the junction unmatched. Per germline, CDR1 SEHNR and CDR2 FQNEAQ (reference sequence). There are 15 residues in the CDR3. Concerning this clone itself: Its specificity is unknown.

In the PCR, 60 Vbeta and 13 Jbeta primers were used. TCRdb's copy holds only in-frame clones and misses some; the assay was immunoSEQ multiplex PCR. The sample yields about 110,000 clones, roughly 68% seen once. This chain joins TRBV7-9 and TRBJ2-2, with 7 bases identical to TRBD1. Sequenced input: PBMCs. The TCR sequence derives from a man between 25 and 39 years old in good health and CMV-seropositive. CDR3 nucleotides: TGTGCCAGCAGCTTAGGGGACAGGAACACCGGGGAGCTGTTTTTT. Protein: CASSLGDRNTGELFF. The entire variable domain, with the rest obtained from reference TRBV7-9 and TRBJ2-2, is as follows: DTGVSQNPRHKITKRGQNVTFRCDPISEHNRLYWYRQTLGQGPEFLTYFQNEAQLEKSRLLSDRFSAERPKGSFSTLEIQRTEQGDSAMYLCASSLGDRNTGELFFGEGSRLTVL.